A single sample is the source of the 23 T cell receptor beta chains below, sequenced in a study of T-cell memory formation after mild COVID-19. Each CDR3 protein gets one entry after TCRdb re-called the 5' RACE reads with MiXCR. The sample carries about 350,000 distinct CDR3 sequences, roughly 15% recorded once. The sequencing sample was made of PBMCs or a T cell subset sorted from them (not recorded which). The receptors originated from a man aged 18 to 29 who had mild COVID-19 (a few samples of this study predate the infection). Cell type and time point are not known.

V usage is TRBV18 and J usage is TRBJ2-7, with TRBD1 as a possible D gene (5 bases). Germline CDR1 reads KGHSH; CDR2 reads LQKENI. This CDR3 contains 13 residues. V was clipped by 8 bases and J by 4 bases, with 15 bases between them. CDR3 region: CASLREGGYEQYF. The CDR3 DNA follows: TGTGCCAGCCTCAGGGAAGGTGGGTACGAGCAGTACTTC.

This clonotype showed up just once. The genes are TRBV4-3 and TRBJ1-5; 10 nucleotides line up with TRBD1. The CDR3 runs to 15 residues. The V and J ends lost 4 bases and 5 bases, in that order; junction bases with no gene match: 5. Germline V lookup: CDR1 LGHNA, CDR2 YSLEER. The CDR3 sequence: CASSPGQGLDQPQHF. The CDR3 DNA reads as TGCGCCAGCAGCCCGGGACAGGGGTTGGATCAGCCCCAGCATTTT.

The chain recombines TRBV5-1 with TRBJ2-3, with D maybe TRBD1 (7 bases). The CDR3 sequence is 14 residues long. Germline CDR1 SGHRS, CDR2 YFSETQ. The ends were cut back, 7 bases at V and 8 bases at J, with 20 bases in the middle. The CDR3 region is CASCLQHQGGTQYF. DNA for the CDR3: TGCGCCAGCTGCCTGCAACATCAGGGGGGTACGCAGTATTTT. Using reference TRBV5-1 and TRBJ2-3 for the parts outside the CDR3, the full variable domain is KAGVTQTPRYLIKTRGQQVTLSCSPISGHRSVSWYQQTPGQGLQFLFEYFSETQRNKGNFPGRFSGRQFSNSRSEMNVSTLELGDSALYLCASCLQHQGGTQYFGPGTRLTVL.

This rearrangement joins TRBV7-2 to TRBJ1-2; D gene ambiguous. From germline, CDR1 is SGHTA and CDR2 FQGNSA. This CDR3 has 13 residues. V was shortened by 2 bases and J by 2 bases, with 6 bases between the two germline ends. In DNA, the CDR3 is TGTGCCAGCAGCTTAAGACAAAACTATGGCTACACCTTC. Protein: CASSLRQNYGYTF.

This clonotype was counted at least ten times. This chain uses TRBV7-8 with TRBJ2-1; 8 bases fit TRBD2. This CDR3 has 13 residues. V gave up 8 bases and J gave up 7 bases; unmatched junction bases: 7. Per germline, CDR1 SGHVS and CDR2 FQNEAQ. This CDR3 is CASRRRGVNEQFF. In DNA form, the CDR3 reads TGTGCCAGCCGACGGCGGGGGGTAAATGAGCAGTTCTTC.

This clonotype was found a few times. The rearrangement joins TRBV7-9 to TRBJ2-3; D is uncertain. Germline V gene data show CDR1 as SEHNR and CDR2 as FQNEAQ (reference sequence). V was shortened by 6 bases and J by 1 base, with 8 bases between the two germline ends. The CDR3 has 13 residues. The CDR3 DNA sequence: TGTGCCAGCAGGAAGTCGGGCACAGATACGCAGTATTTT. It encodes CASRKSGTDTQYF.

The V call is TRBV11-2, the J call TRBJ1-2, with D perhaps TRBD1 (6 bases). V was pared by 3 bases and J by 3 bases, with 14 bases between. The CDR3 has 15 amino acids. CDR1 is SGHAT, CDR2 FQNNGV, per germline. CDR3 DNA sequence: TGTGCCAGCAGCTTGATATTATGGACAGACTATGGCTACACCTTC. Protein: CASSLILWTDYGYTF. The full variable domain, rest sourced from reference TRBV11-2 and TRBJ1-2, is EAGVAQSPRYKIIEKRQSVAFWCNPISGHATLYWYQQILGQGPKLLIQFQNNGVVDDSQLPKDRFSAERLKGVDSTLKIQPAKLEDSAVYLCASSLILWTDYGYTFGSGTRLTVV.

This clonotype was detected a few times. The chain carries TRBV3-1 and TRBJ1-2, with 7 bases matching TRBD1. Trimming at V came to 4 bases and at J to 3 bases, leaving 11 bases not matched to a gene. Looked up from germline, CDR1 is LGHDT and CDR2 is YNNKEL (reference sequence). The CDR3 totals 16 residues. The CDR3 loop is CASSPRRRQGDYGYTF. For the CDR3, the DNA is TGTGCCAGCAGCCCCAGAAGGAGACAGGGCGACTATGGCTACACCTTC.

The V call is TRBV12-3 or TRBV12-4, the J call TRBJ2-5; D may match TRBD1 or TRBD2 (5 bases each). The CDR3 extends over 13 amino acids. The germline V and J ends were trimmed by 2 bases and 3 bases, with 7 bases remaining between them. DNA of the CDR3: TGTGCCAGCAGTTTACTGGGGGAAGAGACCCAGTACTTC. It yields the protein CASSLLGEETQYF.

The chain joins TRBV6-1 to TRBJ2-7; 9 bases are a match to TRBD1. J was trimmed by 0 bases and V by 6 bases; bases with no gene match: 3. Germline CDR1 is MNHNS and CDR2 is SASEGT. CDR3 length: 14 residues. The CDR3 DNA follows: TGTGCCAGCAGGGGGACAGGGCCCTCCTACGAGCAGTACTTC. Translation gives CASRGTGPSYEQYF.

The chain links TRBV7-3 to TRBJ1-6; D gene ambiguous. The CDR3 is 15 residues long. Germline V gene sequence: CDR1 SGHTA, CDR2 FQGTGA. Trimming took off 6 bases at V and 7 bases at J, with 16 bases between the two ends. In DNA, the CDR3 is TGTGCCAGCAGTCCTGGGCTATCCCAGAATTCACCCCTCCACTTT. Translated, it gives CASSPGLSQNSPLHF.

V is TRBV18 and J is TRBJ1-5; D not resolved. Trimming shortened V by 5 bases and J by 5 bases, and 7 bases separated the two germline ends. This CDR3 has 12 residues. Germline loops: CDR1 KGHSH, CDR2 LQKENI. This CDR3 reads CASSGRDQPQHF. The DNA for the CDR3 is TGTGCCAGCTCAGGTAGAGATCAGCCCCAGCATTTT.

This clonotype was picked up a small number of times. V is TRBV10-3 and J is TRBJ2-1; 13 bases fit TRBD2. The V and J ends lost 5 bases and 7 bases, in that order; junction bases with no gene match: 2. Germline-derived CDR1 and CDR2 are ENHRY and SYGVKD. This CDR3 is 14 amino acids long. The CDR3 region has the DNA TGTGCCATCAGTCCGGGACTAGCGGGGAATGAGCAGTTCTTC. It translates to CAISPGLAGNEQFF.

This clonotype was observed at least ten times. The gene calls are TRBV7-9 and TRBJ2-7; TRBD1 matches at 9 bases. V was pared by 5 bases and J by 1 base, with 0 bases of the junction left unmatched. The germline V gene has CDR1 SEHNR and CDR2 FQNEAQ (reference sequence). The CDR3 is 13 residues long. Here the CDR3 DNA reads TGTGCCAGCAGCGGGACAGGGTCCTACGAGCAGTACGTC. This gives the protein CASSGTGSYEQYV.

This clonotype was recorded a few times. V and J are TRBV14 and TRBJ2-5; D unclear. V lost 0 bases and J lost 4, with 3 bases in between. Germline V gene data show CDR1 as SGHDN and CDR2 as FVKESK. This CDR3 is built from 12 residues. CDR3 coding DNA: TGTGCCAGCAGCCAAGACCCAGAGACCCAGTACTTC. Its translation is CASSQDPETQYF.

This clonotype was recorded many times. The chain employs TRBV5-1 and TRBJ2-3; D uncertain. V lost 0 bases and J 6 bases, leaving 8 bases between the germline ends. Germline V gene data show CDR1 as SGHRS and CDR2 as YFSETQ. The CDR3 length is 13 residues. CDR3 protein: CASSLDGSDTQYF. CDR3 in DNA: TGCGCCAGCAGCTTGGACGGGTCGGATACGCAGTATTTT.

This chain joins TRBV7-2 and TRBJ1-1; unclear D gene. This CDR3 has 12 amino acids. V lost 8 bases and J 4 bases, leaving 11 bases between the germline ends. Germline CDR1 reads SGHTA; CDR2 reads FQGNSA. The CDR3 DNA reads TGTGCCAGCGGCTCGTGGAGCACTGAAGCTTTCTTT. This sequence encodes CASGSWSTEAFF.

V and J are TRBV20-1 and TRBJ1-1; a possible D gene is TRBD1 (6 bases). Between the trimmed V and J ends, which lost 2 bases and 5 bases, there was a span of 18 bases. The CDR3 sequence is 15 residues long. Germline V gene sequence: CDR1 DFQATT, CDR2 SNEGSKA (reference sequence). The CDR3 DNA is TGCAGTGCTAGATCCCCGGGGGGGCTATGGACTGAAGCTTTCTTT. It codes for CSARSPGGLWTEAFF.

This clonotype has more than one count but fewer than ten. The CDR3 protein is CASSPLRGAGANVLTF. The CDR3 DNA follows: TGTGCCAGCAGCCCTCTCAGGGGGGCTGGGGCCAACGTCCTGACTTTC. The rearrangement uses TRBV14 and TRBJ2-6, with D possibly being TRBD1 (7 bases). The V gene's germline CDR1 is SGHDN and CDR2 FVKESK. The V end lost 4 bases, the J end lost 2 bases, and 12 bases lay between the germline ends. The length of the CDR3 is 16 residues.

This clonotype was seen at least ten times. The CDR3 nucleotides read TGTGCCAGCAGACCGTCCGGAGGTGCCGGAATAAATTCACCCCTCCACTTT. Its translation: CASRPSGGAGINSPLHF. The rearrangement uses TRBV6-2 or TRBV6-3 and TRBJ1-6, with D unresolved. Per the germline V gene, CDR1 is MNHEY and CDR2 is SVGEGT. The V gene lost 6 bases and the J gene lost 7 bases, with 22 bases spanning the gap. The CDR3 is 17 residues long.

The rearrangement joins TRBV11-2 to TRBJ2-7, with unresolved D. CDR1 is SGHAT and CDR2 is FQNNGV in the germline V gene. Deletions cut 7 bases from V and 13 bases from J, with 17 bases between. The CDR3 length is 11 residues. The CDR3 region has the DNA TGTGCCAGCAAAAGCGTAAGGCTACTTTACTTC. This codes for CASKSVRLLYF.

This clonotype was picked up a small number of times. The rearrangement links TRBV5-5 to TRBJ2-1; D remains ambiguous. CDR1 is SGHKS, CDR2 YYEKEE, per germline (reference sequence). With 4 bases removed from V and 0 bases from J, the gap between germline ends came to 11 bases. The CDR3 runs 15 residues. The CDR3, as DNA: TGTGCCAGCAGCCTGGATGGGGTCTCCTACAATGAGCAGTTCTTC. Its translation: CASSLDGVSYNEQFF. The full variable domain, completed using reference TRBV5-5 and TRBJ2-1, is DAGVTQSPTHLIKTRGQQVTLRCSPISGHKSVSWYQQVLGQGPQFIFQYYEKEERGRGNFPDRFSARQFPNYSSELNVNALLLGDSALYLCASSLDGVSYNEQFFGPGTRLTVL.

This clonotype occurred once. The rearrangement joins TRBV11-3 to TRBJ1-1, with 7 bases matching TRBD1. Germline CDR1 SGHNT, CDR2 YENEEA. V lost 9 bases and J lost 0; bases outside the gene matches: 4. CDR3 length equals 13 residues. The chain's CDR3 is CASAQGVNTEAFF. The DNA of the CDR3 is TGTGCCAGTGCCCAGGGGGTGAACACTGAAGCTTTCTTT. Drawing the rest from reference TRBV11-3 and TRBJ1-1, the complete variable domain is EAGVVQSPRYKIIEKKQPVAFWCNPISGHNTLYWYLQNLGQGPELLIRYENEEAVDDSQLPKDRFSAERLKGVDSTLKIQPAELGDSAVYLCASAQGVNTEAFFGQGTRLTVV.